A selection of T cell receptor beta chains follows, all from one sample in a study of cytomegalovirus exposure and HLA in healthy donors. Sequencing was performed with immunoSEQ multiplex PCR; in TCRdb, only in-frame clones are kept and a portion is missing. The top ten hold approximately 5.3% of the sample, which has 60,000 to 70,000 clones, around 92% seen once. Sample: PBMCs. The receptors shown here come from a man in his late teens or twenties in good health and CMV-seropositive. Both conserved end residues are part of each CDR3. D genes are given only for firm matches. Not all rows give a size; the values are once, few, many and, for expanded clones, a class.

CDR3 protein,CDR3 DNA,V gene,J gene,D gene,clone size
CASSQEAGGPDTQYF,TGTGCCAGCAGCCAAGAAGCGGGAGGGCCAGATACGCAGTATTTT,TRBV4-2,TRBJ2-3,TRBD2,many
CASSQDGTSGSRDTQYF,TGCGCCAGCAGCCAAGATGGGACTAGCGGGAGTAGAGATACGCAGTATTTT,TRBV4-1,TRBJ2-3,TRBD2,-
CASSKPTESEQYF,TGTGCCAGCAGTAAACCGACTGAATCCGAGCAGTACTTC,TRBV6-6,TRBJ2-7,-,-
CASSYVSGAGELFF,TGTGCCAGCAGTTACGTTTCCGGGGCCGGGGAGCTGTTTTTT,TRBV6-6,TRBJ2-2,-,-
CASSGGLAGSNEQFF,TGTGCCAGCAGCGGGGGACTAGCGGGAAGCAATGAGCAGTTCTTC,TRBV6-4,TRBJ2-1,TRBD2,-
CASSFRDRPHQPQHF,TGTGCCAGCAGTTTCCGGGACAGACCTCATCAGCCCCAGCATTTT,TRBV28,TRBJ1-5,TRBD1,-
CAWRDSGYEQYF,TGTGCCTGGAGGGATAGCGGCTACGAGCAGTACTTC,TRBV30,TRBJ2-7,-,few
CASSGLAGGRDTQYF,TGCGCCAGCAGTGGACTAGCGGGAGGTCGAGATACGCAGTATTTT,TRBV10-1,TRBJ2-3,TRBD2,-
CASSSGQGRNEQYF,TGTGCCAGCAGCTCGGGACAGGGGCGTAACGAGCAGTACTTC,TRBV5-4,TRBJ2-7,TRBD1,-
CASSVASGRDNEQFF,TGTGCCAGCAGCGTAGCTAGCGGGAGGGACAATGAGCAGTTCTTC,TRBV9,TRBJ2-1,TRBD2,-
CASSEVMGLAGELFF,TGTGCCAGCAGTGAAGTAATGGGACTTGCCGGGGAGCTGTTTTTT,TRBV6-1,TRBJ2-2,-,-
CASSESPWGGDMDGYTF,TGTGCCAGCAGTGAAAGTCCGTGGGGGGGGGATATGGATGGCTACACCTTC,TRBV2,TRBJ1-2,-,-
CASSAGTSGSDEQFF,TGTGCCAGCAGCGCGGGGACTAGCGGGAGTGATGAGCAGTTCTTC,TRBV6-4,TRBJ2-1,TRBD2,once
CASSFSATERGSGQPQHF,TGTGCCAGCAGCTTTTCCGCAACAGAGCGGGGGTCAGGGCAGCCCCAGCATTTT,TRBV5-8,TRBJ1-5,-,-
CAIRANPGSSYEQYF,TGTGCCATCAGAGCGAACCCTGGATCATCCTACGAGCAGTACTTC,TRBV10-3,TRBJ2-7,-,once
CATKLVRDSHSTDTQYF,TGTGCCACCAAGCTCGTCCGGGACTCCCATAGCACAGATACGCAGTATTTT,TRBV27,TRBJ2-3,-,-
CASSPSGTGGAYEQYF,TGTGCCAGCAGCCCCTCCGGGACAGGGGGTGCCTACGAGCAGTACTTC,TRBV11-2,TRBJ2-7,TRBD1,-
CASGRGNVLEKLFF,TGTGCCAGTGGCAGGGGGAACGTTTTGGAAAAACTGTTTTTT,TRBV6-1,TRBJ1-4,TRBD1,-
CASSDFVGQGAYNEQFF,TGTGCCAGTAGTGATTTTGTGGGACAGGGTGCCTACAATGAGCAGTTCTTC,TRBV19,TRBJ2-1,TRBD1,-
CASPPPRQPSNEKLFF,TGTGCCAGCCCCCCTCCTCGACAGCCTTCTAATGAAAAACTGTTTTTT,TRBV27,TRBJ1-4,-,-
CASNPMMTANTEAFF,TGTGCCAGCAACCCGATGATGACAGCGAACACTGAAGCTTTCTTT,TRBV6-1,TRBJ1-1,-,-
CASSHFDRGKETQYF,TGCGCCAGCAGCCATTTCGACAGGGGGAAAGAGACCCAGTACTTC,TRBV4-1,TRBJ2-5,TRBD1,once
CASREQVFEQYF,TGTGCCAGCAGAGAACAGGTCTTCGAGCAGTACTTC,TRBV6-1,TRBJ2-7,-,-
CAWSPGLAGREQFF,TGTGCCTGGTCCCCGGGACTAGCGGGACGTGAGCAGTTCTTC,TRBV30,TRBJ2-1,TRBD2,-
CASVPGGTLSYEQYF,TGTGCCAGCGTCCCGGGAGGAACACTGTCCTACGAGCAGTACTTC,TRBV28,TRBJ2-7,TRBD2,-
CASSLTSGEGGYTF,TGTGCCAGCAGTTTAACCTCAGGGGAGGGCGGCTACACCTTC,TRBV27,TRBJ1-2,-,-
CASSFHRDEQYF,TGTGCCAGCAGTTTTCACAGGGACGAGCAGTACTTC,TRBV28,TRBJ2-7,-,-
CASQSSGTGKKKLFF,TGTGCCAGCCAGAGCTCCGGGACAGGGAAGAAAAAACTGTTTTTT,TRBV28,TRBJ1-4,TRBD1,-
CASSFDRDTLSGNTIYF,TGCGCCAGCAGCTTCGACAGGGATACACTCTCTGGAAACACCATATATTTT,TRBV5-1,TRBJ1-3,TRBD1,-
CASNRLPGQVESGANVLTF,TGCGCCAGCAACCGATTACCGGGACAGGTCGAGTCTGGGGCCAACGTCCTGACTTTC,TRBV5-1,TRBJ2-6,TRBD1,-
CASSLTGVGYEQYF,TGTGCCAGCAGCTTGACAGGGGTAGGATACGAGCAGTACTTC,TRBV7-2,TRBJ2-7,TRBD1,-
CASSEGSQGKDTQYF,TGTGCCAGCAGTGAAGGATCGCAGGGGAAGGATACGCAGTATTTT,TRBV25-1,TRBJ2-3,-,-
CASSSGTSFYNEQFF,TGTGCCAGCAGTTCCGGGACTAGCTTTTACAATGAGCAGTTCTTC,TRBV7-8,TRBJ2-1,TRBD2,-
CASSRTGKVWTQYF,TGTGCCAGCAGCCGCACAGGGAAGGTGTGGACCCAGTACTTC,TRBV7-8,TRBJ2-5,-,-
CASSVAAGDTGELFF,TGTGCCAGCAGCGTAGCCGCGGGAGACACCGGGGAGCTGTTTTTT,TRBV9,TRBJ2-2,TRBD2,-
CASSLSRGASGAFF,TGTGCCAGCAGTTTATCGCGCGGGGCGAGTGGAGCTTTCTTT,TRBV11-2,TRBJ1-1,-,once
CASSLTSSGYNEQFF,TGTGCCAGCAGCCTCACGTCTAGCGGATACAATGAGCAGTTCTTC,TRBV5-4,TRBJ2-1,TRBD2,-
CSVETGAGEQFF,TGCAGCGTTGAAACTGGGGCAGGGGAGCAGTTCTTC,TRBV29-1,TRBJ2-1,-,-
CASSVGTALNEKLFF,TGTGCCAGCAGCGTAGGAACAGCACTTAATGAAAAACTGTTTTTT,TRBV9,TRBJ1-4,-,-
CASSLYQNPGTGLYNEQFF,TGTGCCAGCAGCTTATATCAAAATCCCGGGACAGGGCTTTACAATGAGCAGTTCTTC,TRBV7-3,TRBJ2-1,TRBD1,-
CASSQGGQSYEQYF,TGTGCCAGCAGCCAAGGAGGACAGTCCTACGAGCAGTACTTC,TRBV4-2,TRBJ2-7,-,-
CASSYAGLGGTDTQYF,TGTGCCAGCAGCTACGCGGGACTAGGGGGAACAGATACGCAGTATTTT,TRBV11-2,TRBJ2-3,TRBD2,few
CASRKTLAGGPDTQYF,TGTGCCAGCAGGAAGACTCTAGCGGGAGGGCCCGATACGCAGTATTTT,TRBV2,TRBJ2-3,TRBD2,-
CATEPGTGIYEQYF,TGTGCCACAGAGCCCGGGACAGGGATCTACGAGCAGTACTTC,TRBV10-3,TRBJ2-7,TRBD1,-
CASRDRWNTGELFF,TGTGCCAGCAGGGACAGGTGGAACACCGGGGAGCTGTTTTTT,TRBV2,TRBJ2-2,TRBD1,-